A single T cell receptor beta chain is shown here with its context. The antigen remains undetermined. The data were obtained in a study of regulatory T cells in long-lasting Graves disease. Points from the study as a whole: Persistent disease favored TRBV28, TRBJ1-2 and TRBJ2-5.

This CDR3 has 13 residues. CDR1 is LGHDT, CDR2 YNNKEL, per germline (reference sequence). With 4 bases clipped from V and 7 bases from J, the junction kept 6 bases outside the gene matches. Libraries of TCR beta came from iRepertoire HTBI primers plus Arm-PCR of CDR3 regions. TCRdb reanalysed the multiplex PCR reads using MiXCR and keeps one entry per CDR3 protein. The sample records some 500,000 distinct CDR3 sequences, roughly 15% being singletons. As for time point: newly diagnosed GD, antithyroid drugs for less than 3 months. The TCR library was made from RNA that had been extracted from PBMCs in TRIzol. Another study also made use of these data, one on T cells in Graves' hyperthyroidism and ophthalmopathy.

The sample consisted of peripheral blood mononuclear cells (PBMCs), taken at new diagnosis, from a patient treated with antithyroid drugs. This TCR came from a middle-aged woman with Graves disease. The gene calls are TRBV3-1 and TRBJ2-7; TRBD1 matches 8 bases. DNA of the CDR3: TGTGCCAGCAGCCGACAGGGGTTCGGGGAGCAGTACTTC. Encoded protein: CASSRQGFGEQYF.